Shown below are 21 T cell receptor beta chains from a single sample sequenced in a study of blood T cells in healthy people across ages. Together with a sample-barcoded 5' primer, a J-beta primer mix was included in a second PCR lasting roughly 6 to 12 cycles. Using its own MiXCR run on the 5' RACE reads, TCRdb lists one record per CDR3 protein. The sample has approximately 770,000 distinct CDR3 sequences, roughly 64% seen once. The sample taken for sequencing was blood. Source of these receptors: a man aged 30 to 39 in good health.

This clonotype is a singleton in its sample. The V and J genes are TRBV19 and TRBJ2-1; possibly TRBD1 or TRBD2 for D (6 bases each). The CDR3 has 15 residues. CDR1 LNHDA and CDR2 SQIVND come from the germline V gene (reference sequence). V shed 7 bases and J shed 2 bases, with 15 bases lying between them. In nucleotides, the CDR3 is TGTGCCAGTACTAAACAGGGAGGAGCCTACAATGAGCAGTTCTTC. Its translation: CASTKQGGAYNEQFF.

This chain uses TRBV6-1 with TRBJ2-1; D remains unclear. This CDR3 region has 12 residues. Trimming stripped 3 bases from V and 2 bases from J, with 2 bases between. The germline CDR1 and CDR2 sequences are MNHNS and SASEGT. The CDR3 DNA follows: TGTGCCAGCAGTGAGACCTACAATGAGCAGTTCTTC. This translates into CASSETYNEQFF.

In DNA, the CDR3 is TGTGCCAGCAGACTCCCGGGACAGATCTATAATTCACCCCTCCACTTT. Its protein product is CASRLPGQIYNSPLHF. The rearrangement uses TRBV28 and TRBJ1-6; 7 positions match TRBD1. This CDR3 contains 16 residues. Looked up from germline, CDR1 is MDHEN and CDR2 is SYDVKM. Unmatched junction bases numbered 8, after V lost 6 bases and J lost 3 bases. Full variable domain (rest looked up from reference TRBV28 and TRBJ1-6): DVKVTQSSRYLVKRTGEKVFLECVQDMDHENMFWYRQDPGLGLRLIYFSYDVKMKEKGDIPEGYSVSREKKERFSLILESASTNQTSMYLCASRLPGQIYNSPLHFGNGTRLTVT.

The V call is TRBV28, the J call TRBJ2-7; TRBD1 matches at 12 bases. The V gene end was trimmed by 2 bases and the J gene end by 5 bases; junction bases not matched to a gene: 10. The CDR3 is made up of 17 amino acids. CDR1 MDHEN and CDR2 SYDVKM come from the germline V gene. The CDR3 DNA reads TGTGCCAGCAGTTTAACCCCCGGGACAGGGGGCATCGACGAGCAGTACTTC. Amino acids: CASSLTPGTGGIDEQYF.

This chain connects TRBV20-1 to TRBJ2-3; no reliable D call. Trimming pared 6 bases from V and 14 bases from J, leaving 18 bases between. The CDR3 runs to 11 residues. The germline V gene has CDR1 DFQATT and CDR2 SNEGSKA (reference sequence). For the CDR3, the DNA is TGCAGTGCCAAACCCCTACAGATGGGGTATTTT. Its protein is CSAKPLQMGYF.

V and J are TRBV27 and TRBJ2-3; the D is unclear. The CDR3 has 16 amino acids. Looked up from germline, CDR1 is MNHEY and CDR2 is SMNVEV (reference sequence). V gave up 0 bases and J gave up 3 bases, with 13 bases separating them. The CDR3 DNA sequence: TGTGCCAGCAGTTTATCGCTAGTCCCCCTTACAGATACGCAGTATTTT. It translates to CASSLSLVPLTDTQYF.

V gene TRBV4-3 combines with J gene TRBJ2-3; no firm D call. Per the germline V gene, CDR1 is LGHNA and CDR2 is YSLEER. This CDR3 has 15 amino acids. Trimming took off 0 bases at V and 6 bases at J, with 13 bases between the two ends. The CDR3 here is CASSQEVDIRDTQYF. The DNA for the CDR3 is TGCGCCAGCAGCCAAGAAGTGGATATAAGGGATACGCAGTATTTT.

Turning to this clonotype: At one end, the junction sequence differs from germline, possibly due to a read error. This chain joins TRBV6-6 and TRBJ2-1; D might be TRBD2 (5 bases). The CDR3 sequence is 14 residues long. CDR1 MNHNY and CDR2 SVGAGI come from the germline V gene (reference sequence). Written as DNA, the CDR3 is TGTACCAGCAGTTATGCTCTCGGGGTTGGTGAGCAGTTCTTC. Residues: CTSSYALGVGEQFF.

V and J are TRBV20-1 and TRBJ1-1; unclear D gene. Per the germline V gene, CDR1 is DFQATT and CDR2 is SNEGSKA (reference sequence). V was trimmed by 8 bases and J by 1 base, leaving 20 bases between them. The CDR3 covers 15 residues. The CDR3 here is CSTTTPGETNTEAFF. In DNA form, the CDR3 reads TGCAGTACGACCACCCCCGGGGAGACGAACACTGAAGCTTTCTTT.

The chain couples TRBV20-1 to TRBJ2-7; 9 bases agree with TRBD2. Germline V CDR1 and CDR2: DFQATT, SNEGSKA (reference sequence). The V segment lost 5 bases and the J segment 2 bases; nucleotides outside the gene matches: 7. The CDR3 contains 14 residues. The chain's CDR3 is CSAGKTSGTYEQYF. In nucleotides, the CDR3 is TGCAGTGCTGGGAAGACTAGCGGAACCTACGAGCAGTACTTC.

This clonotype was observed a single time. The V and J genes are TRBV20-1 and TRBJ2-1, with TRBD2 matching over 8 bases. Germline CDR1 is DFQATT and CDR2 is SNEGSKA (reference sequence). This CDR3 has 16 residues. Trimming cost V 4 bases and J 3 bases; bases outside gene matches: 11. The CDR3 coding sequence is TGCAGTGCTATTCTGTTATTAGCGGGAAACTACAATGAGCAGTTCTTC. Its translation is CSAILLLAGNYNEQFF.

This clonotype was found a few times. V and J are TRBV10-3 and TRBJ2-7, with 7 bases that match TRBD2. Per germline, CDR1 ENHRY and CDR2 SYGVKD. CDR3 size: 13 residues. V shed 4 bases, J shed 3 bases, and the junction held 3 bases outside the gene matches. CDR3 loop: CAISVGGGYEQYF. As DNA, the CDR3 is TGTGCCATCAGTGTTGGGGGGGGCTACGAGCAGTACTTC.

This clonotype was counted only a few times. The CDR3 DNA follows: TGTGCCAGCAGGGAGCAGCTCGGGGCCAACGTCCTGACTTTC. This encodes CASREQLGANVLTF. The rearrangement links TRBV12-3 or TRBV12-4 to TRBJ2-6; D not certain. V lost 6 bases, J lost 4 bases, and 10 bases lay in between. The CDR3 has 14 residues.

The chain recombines TRBV30 with TRBJ2-7; D gene unclear. Trimming removed 2 bases from V and 4 bases from J, with 6 bases in between. This CDR3 spans 11 amino acids. Germline values: CDR1 GTSNPN, CDR2 SVGIG (reference sequence). CDR3 in amino acids: CAWSSLYEQYF. The CDR3 coding sequence is TGTGCCTGGAGTTCATTATACGAGCAGTACTTC.

The CDR3 sequence: CASSVRKGGETQYF. In DNA, the CDR3 is TGTGCCAGCAGCGTGAGAAAGGGGGGAGAGACCCAGTACTTC. V usage is TRBV9 and J usage is TRBJ2-5; D tentatively fits TRBD1 or TRBD2 (6 bases each). The V gene lost 2 bases and the J gene lost 4 bases, with 12 bases spanning the gap. The germline V gene has CDR1 SGDLS and CDR2 YYNGEE. The CDR3 extends over 14 amino acids.

This clonotype has a handful of counts. The CDR3 bases are TGTGCCAGTCCCAATCTCCGGGACAGGGGCTATGAGCAGTTCTTC. Translated: CASPNLRDRGYEQFF. The chain links TRBV7-2 to TRBJ2-1; 10 bases fit TRBD1. CDR1 and CDR2 (germline): SGHTA, FQGNSA. V trimming: 9 bases; J trimming: 8 bases; junction bases outside the gene matches: 13. The CDR3 length is 15 residues.

V is TRBV5-1 and J is TRBJ2-3, with 11 bases identical to TRBD2. CDR1 and CDR2 (germline): SGHRS, YFSETQ. The V gene end was trimmed by 0 bases and the J gene end by 6 bases; junction bases not matched to a gene: 9. The CDR3 sequence is 17 residues long. The CDR3 DNA reads TGCGCCAGCAGCTTGGGGGGTACTAGCGGGAGAATGGATACGCAGTATTTT. It translates to CASSLGGTSGRMDTQYF.

The sample holds a few counts of this clonotype. The chain uses TRBV4-2 and TRBJ2-7; tentative D call: TRBD1 (5 bases). V lost 3 bases to trimming and J lost 2 bases, with 8 bases between them. The CDR3 is 13 residues long. Per the germline V gene, CDR1 is LGHNA and CDR2 is YNFKEQ. The CDR3 DNA reads as TGTGCCAGCAGCCAGGACACAGCCTACGAGCAGTACTTC. It codes for CASSQDTAYEQYF.

V usage is TRBV4-1 and J usage is TRBJ2-5; 10 bases map to TRBD1. The DNA end is more similar to TRBJ2-4, so the J call may be wrong. CDR1 is MGHRA and CDR2 is YSYEKL in the germline V gene. This CDR3 is 18 amino acids long. CDR3 in amino acids: CASSPHSVGTGDKNIQYF. As DNA, the CDR3 is TGCGCCAGCAGCCCCCATTCTGTGGGGACAGGGGACAAAAACATTCAGTACTTC.

The chain recombines TRBV12-3 or TRBV12-4 with TRBJ2-3; D not resolved. Deletions cut 3 bases from V and 0 bases from J, with 16 bases between. The CDR3 runs 17 residues. CDR3 in amino acids: CASSFRSLRPSTDTQYF. The CDR3 nucleotides are TGTGCCAGCAGTTTTCGCTCCCTGCGCCCTAGCACAGATACGCAGTATTTT.

The rearrangement joins TRBV20-1 to TRBJ1-6; D ambiguous. The length of the CDR3 is 17 residues. V was cut by 0 bases and J by 0 bases, with 12 bases left in between. Germline CDR1 reads DFQATT; CDR2 reads SNEGSKA (reference sequence). Here the CDR3 reads CSARDPDRSSYNSPLHF. The CDR3 DNA is TGCAGTGCTAGAGATCCTGACCGTAGCTCCTATAATTCACCCCTCCACTTT.